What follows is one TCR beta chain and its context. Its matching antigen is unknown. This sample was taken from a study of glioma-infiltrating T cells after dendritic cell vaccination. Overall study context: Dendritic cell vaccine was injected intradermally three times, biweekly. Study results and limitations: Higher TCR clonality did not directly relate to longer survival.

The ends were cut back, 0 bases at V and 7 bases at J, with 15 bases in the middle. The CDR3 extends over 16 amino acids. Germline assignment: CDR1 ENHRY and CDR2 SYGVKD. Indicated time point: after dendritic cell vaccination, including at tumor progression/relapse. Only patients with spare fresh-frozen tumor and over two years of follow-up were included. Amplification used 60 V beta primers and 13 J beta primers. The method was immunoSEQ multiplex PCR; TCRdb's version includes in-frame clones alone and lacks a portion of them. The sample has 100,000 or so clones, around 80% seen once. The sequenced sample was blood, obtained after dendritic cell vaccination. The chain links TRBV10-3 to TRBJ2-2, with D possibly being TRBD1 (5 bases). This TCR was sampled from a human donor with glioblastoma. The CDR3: CAISESFRGANGELFF. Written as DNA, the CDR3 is TGTGCCATCAGTGAGTCCTTTAGGGGCGCAAACGGGGAGCTGTTTTTT.